Presented here are 5 T cell receptor beta chains from one specimen sequenced in a study of Ad26.COV2.S vaccination and SARS-CoV-2 variants. Repertoires were generated with immunoSEQ multiplex PCR, while TCRdb's copy carries only in-frame clones and drops some. The table includes about 370,000 clones, approximately 89% detected once. Indicated treatment: roughly 18 received Ad26.COV2.S at low or high dose, single or two shots; about five received placebo; per-sample allocation not given. After the first vaccine or placebo injection, samples were drawn on day 63. The sequencing here drew on peripheral blood, taken in a trial of Ad26.COV2.S vaccine versus placebo. Receptors were obtained from a person aged 18-65 years who received the Ad26.COV2.S COVID-19 vaccine or a placebo.

The V and J genes are TRBV10-3 and TRBJ2-1; TRBD1 matches 11 bases. V dropped 6 bases and J dropped 7; count of bases not matched to a gene: 5. The CDR3 sequence is 14 residues long. Germline V gene data show CDR1 as ENHRY and CDR2 as SYGVKD. This CDR3 is CAIRRDRGLNEQFF. The CDR3 DNA reads as TGTGCCATCAGGAGGGACAGGGGGTTAAATGAGCAGTTCTTC.

The chain is built from TRBV24-1 and TRBJ1-1, with TRBD1 matching over 7 bases. V lost 4 bases, J lost 8 bases, and 6 bases stayed unmatched. In germline, CDR1 is KGHDR, CDR2 SFDVKD. The CDR3 is 13 residues long. Written as DNA, the CDR3 is TGTGCCACCAGTGACTATGACAGGGACGAAGCTTTCTTT. Translated, it gives CATSDYDRDEAFF.

The chain is built from TRBV6-5 and TRBJ1-1, with a possible D match to TRBD1 (5 bases). Germline CDR1 MNHEY, CDR2 SVGAGI. Trimming removed 1 base from V and 2 bases from J, with 11 bases in between. The CDR3 length is 15 residues. The CDR3: CASSYWGRQNTEAFF. The CDR3 DNA sequence: TGTGCCAGCAGTTACTGGGGACGGCAAAACACTGAAGCTTTCTTT.

The V and J genes are TRBV7-9 and TRBJ1-2; D gene ambiguous. The CDR3 consists of 13 residues. CDR1 is SEHNR and CDR2 is FQNEAQ in the germline V gene (reference sequence). Trimming stripped 2 bases from V and 8 bases from J, with 12 bases between. CDR3 sequence reads: CASSLFERSGYTF. DNA of the CDR3: TGTGCCAGCAGCTTATTTGAACGGTCCGGCTACACCTTC.

The chain is built from TRBV19 and TRBJ2-1; D uncertain. Germline CDR1 LNHDA, CDR2 SQIVND (reference sequence). The CDR3 runs to 13 residues. Trimming pared 1 base from V and 5 bases from J, leaving 6 bases between. In nucleotides, the CDR3 is TGTGCCAGTAGTATAGTACACGACAATGAGCAGTTCTTC. Residues: CASSIVHDNEQFF.